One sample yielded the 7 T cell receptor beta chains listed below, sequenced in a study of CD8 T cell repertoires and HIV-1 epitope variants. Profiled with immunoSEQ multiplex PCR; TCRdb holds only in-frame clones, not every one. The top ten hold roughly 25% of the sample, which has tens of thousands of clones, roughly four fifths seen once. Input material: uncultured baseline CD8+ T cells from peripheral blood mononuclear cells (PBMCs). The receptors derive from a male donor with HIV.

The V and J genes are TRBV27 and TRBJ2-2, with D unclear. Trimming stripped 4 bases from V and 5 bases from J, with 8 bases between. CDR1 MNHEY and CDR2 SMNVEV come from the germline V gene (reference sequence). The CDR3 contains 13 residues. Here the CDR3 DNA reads TGTGCCAGCAGTTCGAGCGCAACCGGGGAGCTGTTTTTT. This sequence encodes CASSSSATGELFF.

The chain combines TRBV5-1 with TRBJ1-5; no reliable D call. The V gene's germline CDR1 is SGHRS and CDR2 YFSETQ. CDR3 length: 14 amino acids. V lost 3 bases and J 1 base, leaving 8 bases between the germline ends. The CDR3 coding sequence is TGCGCCAGCAGCTCCGGGATGAGCAATCAGCCCCAGCATTTT. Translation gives CASSSGMSNQPQHF.

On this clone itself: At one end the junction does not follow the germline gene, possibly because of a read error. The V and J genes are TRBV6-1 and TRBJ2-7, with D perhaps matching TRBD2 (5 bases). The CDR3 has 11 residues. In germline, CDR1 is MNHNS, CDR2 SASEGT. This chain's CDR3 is CASSESIEGSF. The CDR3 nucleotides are TGTGCCAGCAGTGAGAGTATCGAGGGCTCCTTC.

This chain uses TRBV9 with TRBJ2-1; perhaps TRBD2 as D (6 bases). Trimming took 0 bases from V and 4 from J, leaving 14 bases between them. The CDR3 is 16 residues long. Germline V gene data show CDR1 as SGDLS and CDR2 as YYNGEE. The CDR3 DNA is TGTGCCAGCAGCGTAGGTGTCGGGGGATCATACAATGAGCAGTTCTTC. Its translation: CASSVGVGGSYNEQFF.

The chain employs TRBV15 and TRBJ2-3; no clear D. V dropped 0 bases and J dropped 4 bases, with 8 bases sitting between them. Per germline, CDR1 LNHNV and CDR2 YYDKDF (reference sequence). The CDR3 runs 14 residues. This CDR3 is CATSREVISDTQYF. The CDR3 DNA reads TGTGCCACCAGCAGAGAAGTAATCTCAGATACGCAGTATTTT.

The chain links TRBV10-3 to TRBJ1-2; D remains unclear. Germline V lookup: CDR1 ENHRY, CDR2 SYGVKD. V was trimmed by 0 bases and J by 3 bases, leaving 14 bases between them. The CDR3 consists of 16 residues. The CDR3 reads CAISESIEGEDYGYTF. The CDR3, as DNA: TGTGCCATCAGTGAGTCGATTGAGGGAGAGGACTATGGCTACACCTTC.

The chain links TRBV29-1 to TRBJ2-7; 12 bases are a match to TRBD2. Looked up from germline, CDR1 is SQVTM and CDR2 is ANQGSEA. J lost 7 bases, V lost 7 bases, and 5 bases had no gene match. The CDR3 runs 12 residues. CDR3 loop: CSAAGTSGEQYF. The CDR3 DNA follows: TGCAGCGCTGCCGGGACTAGCGGGGAGCAGTACTTC.